The 10 T cell receptor beta chains below come from one sample, sequenced in a study of CD8+CD57+ T cells in acquired aplastic anemia. Genomic DNA templated the TCR beta VDJ and CDR3 profiling. TCRdb recomputed calls from the reads with MiXCR, one row per CDR3 protein. Here the sample spans 200,000 to 250,000 distinct CDR3 sequences, 65% being singletons. The sequenced patients had an expansion of CD8+CD57+ cells seen by flow cytometry. Sequencing input: sorted CD4+, CD8+, or CD8+CD57+ T cells (not recorded which) from PBMCs. These receptor sequences come from a human donor with aplastic anemia.

J is TRBJ2-2 and V is TRBV19; 9 nucleotides line up with TRBD1. V was pared by 4 bases and J by 3 bases, with 3 bases of the junction left unmatched. CDR1 and CDR2 from the germline V gene are LNHDA and SQIVND (reference sequence). This CDR3 is 15 amino acids long. The DNA of the CDR3 is TGTGCCAGTAGTACGACAGGGGGGCACACCGGGGAGCTGTTTTTT. Translated, it gives CASSTTGGHTGELFF. The whole variable domain, filled in from reference TRBV19 and TRBJ2-2, reads DGGITQSPKYLFRKEGQNVTLSCEQNLNHDAMYWYRQDPGQGLRLIYYSQIVNDFQKGDIAEGYSVSREKKESFPLTVTSAQKNPTAFYLCASSTTGGHTGELFFGEGSRLTVL.

The V and J genes are TRBV2 and TRBJ2-7, with D possibly being TRBD2 (6 bases). Germline CDR1 is SNHLY and CDR2 is FYNNEI. Trimming left V 3 bases short and J 3 bases short, with 12 bases between. The CDR3 loop spans 14 amino acids. In DNA form, the CDR3 reads TGTGCCAGCAGTGATGGCGGGACCCACTACGAGCAGTACTTC. It is translated as CASSDGGTHYEQYF.

This clonotype was observed once. V and J are TRBV20-1 and TRBJ2-3; TRBD2 matches 7 bases. Germline loops: CDR1 DFQATT, CDR2 SNEGSKA (reference sequence). There are 14 residues in the CDR3. CDR3: CNTRRLAGTDTQYF. The CDR3 region has the DNA TGCAATACTAGACGACTAGCTGGCACAGATACGCAGTATTTT.

V is TRBV12-3 or TRBV12-4 and J is TRBJ1-2; 7 bases line up with TRBD1. After removal of 4 bases from V and 2 bases from J, the junction contained 10 bases not matched to a gene. The CDR3 runs to 16 residues. Here the CDR3 DNA reads TGTGCCAGCAGTTCGTACACTACAGGGGCCAACTATGGCTACACCTTC. Translating gives CASSSYTTGANYGYTF.

CDR3 sequence reads: CASSSYGYSGNTIYF. Here the CDR3 DNA reads TGTGCCAGCAGCTCTTACGGGTACTCTGGAAACACCATATATTTT. The chain links TRBV11-2 to TRBJ1-3; unclear D gene. V lost 4 bases, J lost 0 bases, and 10 bases lay in between. The V gene's germline CDR1 is SGHAT and CDR2 FQNNGV. The CDR3 is made up of 15 amino acids.

The V call is TRBV7-2, the J call TRBJ2-1; D may be TRBD1 (5 bases). From germline, CDR1 is SGHTA and CDR2 FQGNSA. Trimming removed 5 bases from V and 9 bases from J, with 17 bases in between. The CDR3 runs 14 residues. This CDR3 reads CASSTTRDEAEQFF. The CDR3 bases are TGTGCCAGCAGCACCACCAGGGATGAGGCTGAGCAGTTCTTC.

This clonotype appeared once. The chain combines TRBV20-1 with TRBJ2-7; D is uncertain. The CDR3 extends over 15 amino acids. Germline CDR1 is DFQATT and CDR2 is SNEGSKA (reference sequence). Deletions cut 5 bases from V and 0 bases from J, with 17 bases between. DNA for the CDR3: TGCAGTGCTCGGGTGCGCCGGCTAAGCTCCTACGAGCAGTACTTC. Residues: CSARVRRLSSYEQYF.

The genes are TRBV20-1 and TRBJ1-4; D may be TRBD1 (5 bases). V lost 0 bases to trimming and J lost 7 bases, with 18 bases between them. Germline assignment: CDR1 DFQATT and CDR2 SNEGSKA (reference sequence). The CDR3 is 16 amino acids. The CDR3 DNA is TGCAGTGCTAGAGATATTGCAGGGCCCAATTCTGAAAAACTGTTTTTT. It codes for CSARDIAGPNSEKLFF.

This clonotype was seen repeatedly, ten times or more. The rearrangement joins TRBV4-2 to TRBJ1-3; D not resolved. Trimming shortened V by 2 bases and J by 3 bases, and 11 bases separated the two germline ends. The CDR3 has 15 amino acids. Germline V gives CDR1 LGHNA, CDR2 YNFKEQ. The CDR3 is CASSQWGGGGNTIYF. The CDR3 nucleotides are TGTGCCAGCAGCCAATGGGGAGGTGGTGGAAACACCATATATTTT.

A remark on this clonotype: An end of the junction does not agree with germline; a read error may underlie this. The V call is TRBV5-1, the J call TRBJ2-3; 13 nucleotides match TRBD2. CDR3 length: 17 amino acids. Germline CDR1 is SGHRS and CDR2 is YFSETQ. For the CDR3, the DNA is TGTGCCAGCAGCCAAGGGACTAGCGGGGTTGGCACAGATACGCAGTATTTT. It codes for CASSQGTSGVGTDTQYF.